This T cell receptor (beta chain) appears in the sequencing data of a study of T cells in Graves' hyperthyroidism and ophthalmopathy. TCR beta CDR3 region amplification was performed from RNA transcripts. The primer set for the first-round RT-PCR of the TCR CDR3 was HTBI. TCRdb analysed the multiplex PCR reads with MiXCR anew, one entry per CDR3 protein. The profile shows about 360,000 distinct CDR3 sequences, over 10% of them singletons. This clonotype was detected only a few times. The CDR3 totals 13 residues. Germline trimming cut 8 bases from V and 4 bases from J; bases unmatched to any gene: 8. The germline gives CDR1 SGHTA, CDR2 FQGNSA. Clinical symptoms, serum thyroxine, TRAb, thyroid ultrasound and orbital computed tomography established diagnosis. The PBMCs were sourced from fresh peripheral blood (about 9.7 ml).

The gene calls are TRBV7-2 and TRBJ2-7, with TRBD1 identical over 7 bases. This clonotype was sampled from a woman under 30 with Graves' hyperthyroidism. Sequenced sample: blood. The chain's CDR3 is CASARGLVYEQYF. DNA of the CDR3: TGTGCCAGCGCTAGGGGGCTTGTGTACGAGCAGTACTTC.